This T cell receptor (beta chain) was sequenced in a study of T cell repertoires in cytomegalovirus infection. Turning to the study itself: As its CMV epitopes, the study selected recently identified HLA-C-restricted and well-studied HLA-B-restricted targets. Matching HLA type and CMV infection were both indicated by public TCR beta signatures.

Trimming shortened V by 6 bases and J by 3 bases, and 20 bases separated the two germline ends. The CDR3 runs 16 residues. In germline, CDR1 is MNHNY, CDR2 SVGAGI (reference sequence). Concerning this clonotype itself: Its antigen is unknown.

One entry per CDR3 protein results from TCRdb running MiXCR on the reads. The sample shows a few hundred thousand distinct CDR3 sequences, around two fifths of them seen only once. Study-level findings and limits: Cumulative public TCR beta family frequency identified carriers of CMV plus the relevant HLA. HLA-C-restricted CMV-specific TCR beta clonotypes were dominant in the ex vivo response.

The V call is TRBV6-6, the J call TRBJ2-5, with D possibly matching TRBD2 (5 bases). This receptor was obtained from a human donor in good health (CMV status not recorded). Some clones in this sample may be carry-over from other donors' samples. Sequencing was performed on cultured PBMCs, taken from culture after CMV antigen stimulation. CDR3 protein: CASSGLVGRGEETQYF. The CDR3 bases are TGTGCCAGCAGCGGACTTGTCGGCCGTGGGGAAGAGACCCAGTACTTC.